The source of this T cell receptor (beta chain) is a study of T-cell reconstitution after alpha-beta-depleted transplantation in children. Study results and caveats: Diversity of TCRbeta at day 60 was high in some patients, arising from surviving recipient T cells and thymic progenitors. Several hundred expanded graft clones reportedly gave rise to the alpha-beta T cells present about two months after transplant. T-cell numbers and diversity, one year after transplant, stemmed largely from T cells that were newly produced.

TCRbeta library preparation incorporated unique molecular identifiers. In TCRdb, the PCR reads were re-called with MiXCR into one record per CDR3 protein. Among fewer than 350,000 distinct CDR3 sequences listed, 11% were seen once. There are many counts of this clonotype. Its matching antigen is unknown. This CDR3 comprises 18 residues. V was cut by 3 bases and J by 0 bases, with 18 bases left in between. CDR1 is DFQATT and CDR2 is SNEGSKA in the germline V gene (reference sequence). The clonotype originates from a male patient between 2 and 15 years old who had a stem cell transplant for chronic granulomatous disease, so the T cells may come from the graft donor. This material consisted of peripheral blood, taken 180 days after TCRalphabeta/CD19-depleted stem cell transplant. The chain has TRBV20-1 and TRBJ1-6, with D perhaps matching TRBD1 (5 bases). In nucleotides, the CDR3 is TGCAGTGCTAGTCTGACGGTCCCGGGGGGCTCCTATAATTCACCCCTCCACTTT. It encodes CSASLTVPGGSYNSPLHF.